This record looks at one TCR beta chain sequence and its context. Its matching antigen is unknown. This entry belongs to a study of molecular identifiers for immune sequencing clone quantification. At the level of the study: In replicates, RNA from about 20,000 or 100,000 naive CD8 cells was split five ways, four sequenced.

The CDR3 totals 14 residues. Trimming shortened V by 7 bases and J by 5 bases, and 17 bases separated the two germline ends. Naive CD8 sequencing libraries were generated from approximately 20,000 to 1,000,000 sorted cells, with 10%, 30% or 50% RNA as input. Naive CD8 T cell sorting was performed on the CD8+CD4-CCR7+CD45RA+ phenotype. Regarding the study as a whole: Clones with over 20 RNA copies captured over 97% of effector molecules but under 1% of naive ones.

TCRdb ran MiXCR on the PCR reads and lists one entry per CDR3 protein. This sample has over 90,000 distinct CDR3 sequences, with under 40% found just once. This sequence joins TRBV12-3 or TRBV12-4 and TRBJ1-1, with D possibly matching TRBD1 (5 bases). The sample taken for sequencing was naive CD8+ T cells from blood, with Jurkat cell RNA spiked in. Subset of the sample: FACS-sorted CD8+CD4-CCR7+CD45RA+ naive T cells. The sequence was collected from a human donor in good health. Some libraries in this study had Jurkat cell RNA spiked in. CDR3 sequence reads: CASKPGGRWTEAFF. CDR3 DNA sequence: TGTGCCAGCAAACCGGGGGGGAGGTGGACTGAAGCTTTCTTT.